The rows below give T cell receptor beta chains drawn from one sample of a study of cytomegalovirus exposure and HLA in healthy donors. Sequenced by immunoSEQ multiplex PCR; TCRdb stores in-frame clones only, minus some. The data contain roughly 180,000 clones, approximately 84% of them singletons. Sequencing was performed on PBMCs. All receptors derive from a girl aged 10 to 17 in good health and CMV-seropositive. CDR3s include the opening cysteine and the closing phenylalanine or tryptophan. Each record gives: V gene, J gene, clone size, D gene, CDR3 DNA, CDR3 protein. The D gene is left open where the match is weak. Only some rows state a clone size, as once, few, many or a class for expanded clones.

V: TRBV10-1; J: TRBJ2-7; size: -; D: TRBD1; DNA: TGCGCCAGCAGTGAGAGTCCCGGGACAGGGGTCTCCTACGAGCAGTACTTC; CDR3: CASSESPGTGVSYEQYF
V: TRBV5-1; J: TRBJ1-2; size: -; D: TRBD1; DNA: TGCGCCAGCAGCGGAACGACAGGGGGCGGCGGCTACACCTTC; CDR3: CASSGTTGGGGYTF
V: TRBV6-1; J: TRBJ2-7; size: -; D: -; DNA: TGTGCCAGCAGTGTTTCCCAGGTCTACGAGCAGTACTTC; CDR3: CASSVSQVYEQYF
V: TRBV10-1; J: TRBJ2-7; size: -; D: -; DNA: TGCGCCAGCAGTGAGGGGCTAGCTTCCTACGAGCAGTACTTC; CDR3: CASSEGLASYEQYF
V: TRBV9; J: TRBJ1-1; size: -; D: -; DNA: TGTGCCAGCAGCGTAGCAGGTACTGAAGCTTTCTTT; CDR3: CASSVAGTEAFF
V: TRBV2; J: TRBJ2-3; size: few; D: TRBD2; DNA: TGTGCCAGCACCCCGGGACTAGCGGGAAGAGGAGATACGCAGTATTTT; CDR3: CASTPGLAGRGDTQYF
V: TRBV11-2; J: TRBJ2-3; size: -; D: TRBD2; DNA: TGTGCCAGCAGCTCATATCTACTAGCGGACACAGATACGCAGTATTTT; CDR3: CASSSYLLADTDTQYF
V: TRBV15; J: TRBJ2-3; size: -; D: -; DNA: TGTGCCACCAGCCCTCGTTATCAATTGGGAGGAGCAGATACGCAGTATTTT; CDR3: CATSPRYQLGGADTQYF
V: TRBV30; J: TRBJ2-5; size: -; D: -; DNA: TGTGCCTGGGCGATGGGGCACCAAGAGACCCAGTACTTC; CDR3: CAWAMGHQETQYF
V: TRBV6-1; J: TRBJ2-7; size: -; D: TRBD2; DNA: TGTGCCAGCAGTTTAAGCGGGAGGGCCTACGAGCAGTACTTC; CDR3: CASSLSGRAYEQYF
V: TRBV5-4; J: TRBJ1-1; size: -; D: -; DNA: TGTGCCAGCAGCTTTGGGGGGGGGAATATGAACACTGAAGCTTTCTTT; CDR3: CASSFGGGNMNTEAFF
V: TRBV5-1; J: TRBJ2-1; size: -; D: TRBD2; DNA: TGCGCCAGCAGCTTGCTTTGGACTAGCGGGGTATACAATGAGCAGTTCTTC; CDR3: CASSLLWTSGVYNEQFF
V: TRBV7-2; J: TRBJ2-1; size: -; D: -; DNA: TGTGCCAGCAGCTTAGTCTTCCTAGCGAAGTCCTACAATGAGCAGTTCTTC; CDR3: CASSLVFLAKSYNEQFF
V: TRBV14; J: TRBJ2-1; size: -; D: -; DNA: TGTGCCAGCAGCCAAGAAAGGAACGGGATCAATGAGCAGTTCTTC; CDR3: CASSQERNGINEQFF
V: TRBV19; J: TRBJ2-5; size: once; D: -; DNA: TGTGCCACCACCGGGACTGTCACAGAGACCCAGTACTTC; CDR3: CATTGTVTETQYF
V: TRBV30; J: TRBJ2-3; size: -; D: -; DNA: TGTGCCTGGAGTGGGCAGGGGCCAAGCACAGATACGCAGTATTTT; CDR3: CAWSGQGPSTDTQYF
V: TRBV2; J: TRBJ1-4; size: -; D: -; DNA: TGTGCCAGCCAGGGAACAGCTTACCGTGAAAAACTGTTTTTT; CDR3: CASQGTAYREKLFF
V: TRBV6-5; J: TRBJ1-1; size: -; D: -; DNA: TGTGCCAGCAGTTACGGGGGCTCGAACACTGAAGCTTTCTTT; CDR3: CASSYGGSNTEAFF
V: TRBV6-5; J: TRBJ2-1; size: few; D: -; DNA: TGTGCCAGCAGTGTGGGACTGCCCTCCTACAATGAGCAGTTCTTC; CDR3: CASSVGLPSYNEQFF
V: TRBV5-6; J: TRBJ1-2; size: -; D: TRBD1; DNA: TGTGCCAGCAGCTCCCGGGACAGGGCCAATGGCTACACCTTC; CDR3: CASSSRDRANGYTF
V: TRBV27; J: TRBJ2-5; size: -; D: -; DNA: TGTGCCAGCAGTTTTAGGGGTCAAGAGACCCAGTACTTC; CDR3: CASSFRGQETQYF
V: TRBV19; J: TRBJ2-7; size: few; D: TRBD2; DNA: TGTGCCAGTAGTACCAGTGGCGGGAGCTCCTACGAGCAGTACTTC; CDR3: CASSTSGGSSYEQYF
V: TRBV28; J: TRBJ2-7; size: -; D: TRBD1; DNA: TGTGCCAGCAGTTCAGGGGGTTCCTCCTACGAGCAGTACTTC; CDR3: CASSSGGSSYEQYF
V: TRBV7-9; J: TRBJ2-1; size: -; D: -; DNA: TGTGCCAGCAGCTCACGGGACAACGAGCAGTTCTTC; CDR3: CASSSRDNEQFF
V: TRBV27; J: TRBJ2-2; size: -; D: -; DNA: TGTGCCAGCAGTTTGAATGGGAGGAACACCGGGGAGCTGTTTTTT; CDR3: CASSLNGRNTGELFF
V: TRBV5-4; J: TRBJ1-2; size: few; D: TRBD1; DNA: TGTGCCAGCAGCTTGGTCAGCGGCAGGGGGCTGGTTGGCTACACCTTC; CDR3: CASSLVSGRGLVGYTF
V: TRBV28; J: TRBJ2-7; size: -; D: -; DNA: TGTGCCAGCAGTTTACAGGTTGAGCAGTACTTC; CDR3: CASSLQVEQYF
V: TRBV19; J: TRBJ2-6; size: -; D: TRBD1; DNA: TGTGCCAGTAGTATGGACAGGGGGCCTGGTGGGGCCAACGTCCTGACTTTC; CDR3: CASSMDRGPGGANVLTF
V: TRBV11-3; J: TRBJ2-7; size: -; D: TRBD2; DNA: TGTGCCAGCAGCCCTAGCGGGAGTAAGTACGAGCAGTACTTC; CDR3: CASSPSGSKYEQYF